This entry lists 26 T cell receptor beta chains sequenced from one sample in a study of long-term antiretroviral therapy in people with HIV. The assay used was immunoSEQ (version v3.0), run at survey level. Only in-frame clones appear in the TCRdb table, and some are missing; sequencing was by immunoSEQ multiplex PCR. The profile covers 30,000 to 40,000 clones, with approximately 79% appearing a single time and roughly 5.6% taken by the ten largest. The specimen comprised unsorted PBMCs, sampled 1.5 years after starting antiretroviral therapy. Source of these receptors: a man between 18 and 35 years old with HIV.

This clone was counted only a few times. The rearrangement uses TRBV6-6 and TRBJ2-7; tentative D call: TRBD2 (6 bases). CDR1 MNHNY and CDR2 SVGAGI come from the germline V gene (reference sequence). The CDR3 consists of 14 residues. The V end lost 3 bases, the J end lost 5 bases, and 14 bases lay between the germline ends. Here the CDR3 reads CASSYGRGGHEQYF. DNA of the CDR3: TGTGCCAGCAGTTATGGTAGGGGAGGCCACGAGCAGTACTTC.

The chain joins TRBV27 to TRBJ1-4; the D gene is possibly TRBD1 (5 bases). Trimming shortened V by 2 bases and J by 8 bases, and 18 bases separated the two germline ends. CDR1 and CDR2 (germline): MNHEY, SMNVEV (reference sequence). The CDR3 has 16 amino acids. The chain's CDR3 is CASSLTPFGGAEKLFF. CDR3 nucleotides: TGTGCCAGCAGTTTAACTCCATTTGGGGGAGCGGAAAAACTGTTTTTT.

This rearrangement joins TRBV21-1 to TRBJ2-1; TRBD2 is the table's D call and was not checked against the DNA. TRBV21-1 is a recognized pseudogene. This CDR3 is built from 18 residues. The CDR3 loop is CASSKLRGGATNYNEQFF. The CDR3 nucleotides are TGTGCCAGCAGCAAACTTAGGGGAGGAGCGACTAACTACAATGAGCAGTTCTTC.

This chain uses TRBV7-2 with TRBJ1-3; D is unclear. Trimming pared 1 base from V and 2 bases from J, leaving 6 bases between. In germline, CDR1 is SGHTA, CDR2 FQGNSA. The CDR3 spans 14 residues. In DNA form, the CDR3 reads TGTGCCAGCAGCTTAGGCCATACTGGAAACACCATATATTTT. Translated: CASSLGHTGNTIYF.

The chain couples TRBV5-4 to TRBJ2-3; 8 nucleotides match TRBD2. The junction had 2 bases not matched to a gene; V was cut back by 0 bases and J by 2 bases. The CDR3 is 15 amino acids. Germline V gene data show CDR1 as SGHNT and CDR2 as YYREEE (reference sequence). The CDR3 DNA is TGTGCCAGCAGCTTGGAACTAGCGGACACAGATACGCAGTATTTT. Protein sequence: CASSLELADTDTQYF.

This chain uses TRBV27 with TRBJ1-1, with a possible D match to TRBD1 (6 bases). This CDR3 spans 14 amino acids. CDR1 is MNHEY, CDR2 SMNVEV, per germline (reference sequence). With 7 bases removed from V and 3 bases from J, the gap between germline ends came to 15 bases. The CDR3, as DNA: TGTGCCAGCAAGTACGGGGGCTACGACACTGAAGCTTTCTTT. Amino acid sequence: CASKYGGYDTEAFF.

V is TRBV6-1 and J is TRBJ2-7; D not resolved. Germline V CDR1 and CDR2: MNHNS, SASEGT. The CDR3 covers 13 residues. The V gene lost 3 bases and the J gene lost 9 bases, with 15 bases spanning the gap. CDR3 sequence: CASSDPPEHRQYF. The CDR3 nucleotides are TGTGCCAGCAGTGATCCCCCGGAGCACAGGCAGTACTTC.

This chain links TRBV29-1 with TRBJ2-3; possibly TRBD2 for D (5 bases). The CDR3 is 14 residues long. Germline CDR1 and CDR2: SQVTM and ANQGSEA. V was shortened by 1 base and J by 1 base, with 9 bases between the two germline ends. In DNA, the CDR3 is TGCAGCGTTGAAGCCGGGATGGGCACAGATACGCAGTATTTT. Its translation: CSVEAGMGTDTQYF.

The rearrangement joins TRBV18 to TRBJ2-1; 8 positions agree with TRBD1. The CDR3 loop spans 16 amino acids. CDR1 is KGHSH, CDR2 LQKENI, per germline. J gave up 4 bases and V 1 base, and 6 bases lay outside the gene matches. CDR3 sequence reads: CASSPRDRILYNEQFF. DNA of the CDR3: TGTGCCAGCTCACCACGGGACAGGATCCTATACAATGAGCAGTTCTTC. Full variable domain (missing parts from reference TRBV18 and TRBJ2-1): NAGVMQNPRHLVRRRGQEARLRCSPMKGHSHVYWYRQLPEEGLKFMVYLQKENIIDESGMPKERFSAEFPKEGPSILRIQQVVRGDSAAYFCASSPRDRILYNEQFFGPGTRLTVL.

The J gene is TRBJ2-7, the V gene TRBV2; possible D gene TRBD1, 5 bases. Germline V CDR1 and CDR2: SNHLY, FYNNEI. This CDR3 has 14 amino acids. V was pared by 5 bases and J by 3 bases, with 14 bases between. CDR3 nucleotides: TGTGCCAGCAGTTCGGCAGGGCAAATCTACGAGCAGTACTTC. Protein sequence: CASSSAGQIYEQYF. Filled out from reference TRBV2 and TRBJ2-7, the complete variable domain reads EPEVTQTPSHQVTQMGQEVILRCVPISNHLYFYWYRQILGQKVEFLVSFYNNEISEKSEIFDDQFSVERPDGSNFTLKIRSTKLEDSAMYFCASSSAGQIYEQYFGPGTRLTVT.

The gene calls are TRBV2 and TRBJ2-3; D is uncertain. The V end was cut by 7 bases, the J end by 0 bases, with 17 bases between. The CDR3 is made up of 16 amino acids. Germline CDR1 and CDR2: SNHLY and FYNNEI. CDR3 nucleotide sequence: TGTGCCAGCACCGCATGGTACAGAACTAGCACAGATACGCAGTATTTT. This codes for CASTAWYRTSTDTQYF.

The V gene is TRBV5-1, the J gene TRBJ2-1, with 8 bases aligning to TRBD1. Germline-derived CDR1 and CDR2 are SGHRS and YFSETQ. V gave up 6 bases and J gave up 10 bases; unmatched junction bases: 3. The CDR3 is 11 amino acids. In DNA, the CDR3 is TGCGCCAGCATCCAGGGGGCCGAGCAGTTCTTC. As protein: CASIQGAEQFF.

The chain links TRBV5-4 to TRBJ2-3; D is perhaps TRBD1 (6 bases). The CDR3 sequence is 13 residues long. Trimming cost V 5 bases and J 5 bases, with 12 bases left between them. The germline gives CDR1 SGHNT, CDR2 YYREEE (reference sequence). For the CDR3, the DNA is TGTGCCAGCAGTACAGGGTGGGGAGATACGCAGTATTTT. It is translated as CASSTGWGDTQYF.

The CDR3 loop reads CASSSNTRTVYEQYF. CDR3 sequence (DNA): TGTGCCAGCAGCTCCAATACCCGGACAGTCTACGAGCAGTACTTC. The chain carries TRBV7-2 and TRBJ2-7, with a possible D match to TRBD1 (6 bases). Per the germline V gene, CDR1 is SGHTA and CDR2 is FQGNSA. Trimming removed 4 bases at V and 3 bases at J, with 16 bases between. The CDR3 covers 15 residues. Based on the CDR3 plus reference TRBV7-2 and TRBJ2-7, the full variable domain is GAGVSQSPSNKVTEKGKDVELRCDPISGHTALYWYRQSLGQGLEFLIYFQGNSAPDKSGLPSDRFSAERTGGSVSTLTIQRTQQEDSAVYLCASSSNTRTVYEQYFGPGTRLTVT.

The rearrangement uses TRBV18 and TRBJ1-2, with 11 positions matching TRBD1. The germline V gene encodes CDR1 KGHSH and CDR2 LQKENI. V shed 3 bases, J shed 4 bases, and the junction held 7 bases outside the gene matches. This CDR3 contains 16 residues. The CDR3 loop is CASSPGTGGSPYGYTF. CDR3 in DNA: TGTGCCAGCTCACCCGGGACAGGGGGAAGTCCCTATGGCTACACCTTC.

The chain carries TRBV28 and TRBJ2-2; 8 positions agree with TRBD1. CDR1 and CDR2 from the germline V gene are MDHEN and SYDVKM. With 5 bases clipped from V and 6 bases from J, the junction kept 8 bases outside the gene matches. This CDR3 has 15 residues. This CDR3 reads CASSETGDFSGELFF. The CDR3 region has the DNA TGTGCCAGCAGTGAGACAGGGGATTTTTCCGGGGAGCTGTTTTTT.

This chain connects TRBV7-8 to TRBJ2-7, with TRBD1 matching over 7 bases. CDR1 and CDR2 (germline): SGHVS, FQNEAQ. This CDR3 is built from 16 residues. V lost 5 bases, J lost 1 base, and 11 bases stayed unmatched. This CDR3 is CASSPRAQGTSYEQYF. The CDR3 coding sequence is TGTGCCAGCAGCCCAAGGGCACAGGGGACATCCTACGAGCAGTACTTC. The full variable domain, its missing parts supplied by reference TRBV7-8 and TRBJ2-7, is GAGVSQSPRYKVAKRGQDVALRCDPISGHVSLFWYQQALGQGPEFLTYFQNEAQLDKSGLPSDRFFAERPEGSVSTLKIQRTQQEDSAVYLCASSPRAQGTSYEQYFGPGTRLTVT.

This clone showed up just once. V gene TRBV2 combines with J gene TRBJ1-2, with D uncertain. Germline V lookup: CDR1 SNHLY, CDR2 FYNNEI. V shed 3 bases and J shed 4 bases, with 12 bases lying between them. CDR3 length equals 14 residues. This CDR3 reads CASSERAVGYGYTF. The CDR3 bases are TGTGCCAGCAGTGAGCGGGCGGTGGGCTATGGCTACACCTTC.

This clone appeared a few times. The chain employs TRBV7-6 and TRBJ2-7; D is uncertain. Trimming cost V 5 bases and J 4 bases, with 15 bases left between them. The CDR3 runs 14 residues. CDR1 SGHVS and CDR2 FNYEAQ come from the germline V gene. CDR3 protein: CASSPEPQIYEQYF. The CDR3 DNA is TGTGCCAGCAGCCCAGAGCCCCAGATTTACGAGCAGTACTTC.

V and J are TRBV2 and TRBJ1-5; D is ambiguous. Germline-derived CDR1 and CDR2 are SNHLY and FYNNEI. Trimming removed 3 bases from V and 2 bases from J, with 11 bases in between. This CDR3 comprises 15 residues. The CDR3 DNA reads as TGTGCCAGCAGTGACCCAGAGAGGGGCAATCAGCCCCAGCATTTT. Translation gives CASSDPERGNQPQHF. The whole variable domain, filled in from reference TRBV2 and TRBJ1-5, reads EPEVTQTPSHQVTQMGQEVILRCVPISNHLYFYWYRQILGQKVEFLVSFYNNEISEKSEIFDDQFSVERPDGSNFTLKIRSTKLEDSAMYFCASSDPERGNQPQHFGDGTRLSIL.

This clone was seen a handful of times. V usage is TRBV28 and J usage is TRBJ2-3; 8 bases line up with TRBD2. This CDR3 has 15 residues. V gave up 6 bases and J gave up 3 bases; unmatched junction bases: 8. Germline assignment: CDR1 MDHEN and CDR2 SYDVKM. CDR3 region: CASRKGLVETDTQYF. The CDR3 nucleotides read TGTGCCAGCAGAAAGGGACTAGTTGAGACAGATACGCAGTATTTT.

The V gene is TRBV28, the J gene TRBJ1-5; unclear D gene. The CDR3 has 11 residues. V was trimmed by 5 bases and J by 2 bases, leaving 1 base between them. Germline V gives CDR1 MDHEN, CDR2 SYDVKM. In nucleotides, the CDR3 is TGTGCCAGCAGTCGCAATCAGCCCCAGCATTTT. This sequence encodes CASSRNQPQHF.

The rearrangement uses TRBV4-1 and TRBJ1-2; D not certain. The V end was cut by 0 bases, the J end by 8 bases, with 13 bases between. This CDR3 comprises 14 residues. Germline assignment: CDR1 MGHRA and CDR2 YSYEKL. The DNA for the CDR3 is TGCGCCAGCAGCCAAGAGAAATTGTTTGGAGGCTACACCTTC. It encodes CASSQEKLFGGYTF.

The rearrangement joins TRBV11-3 to TRBJ2-7; TRBD1 matches at 9 bases. V lost 0 bases and J lost 6; bases outside the gene matches: 9. Germline CDR1 is SGHNT and CDR2 is YENEEA. The CDR3 is made up of 16 amino acids. CDR3 loop: CASSLDGRTGDSEQYF. In nucleotides, the CDR3 is TGTGCCAGCAGCTTAGATGGTCGGACAGGGGATTCCGAGCAGTACTTC.

CDR3 in amino acids: CASSEIRDSYEQYF. In DNA form, the CDR3 reads TGTGCCAGCAGTGAGATCCGGGACAGCTACGAGCAGTACTTC. This chain joins TRBV6-4 and TRBJ2-7; TRBD1 aligns across 7 bases. V shed 3 bases, J shed 3 bases, and the junction held 5 bases outside the gene matches. The CDR3 runs to 14 residues. Germline assignment: CDR1 MRHNA and CDR2 SNTAGT.

This chain uses TRBV6-5 with TRBJ1-5; a weak D match, TRBD1 (5 bases). Trimming removed 0 bases from V and 5 bases from J, with 11 bases in between. The CDR3 runs 15 residues. Per the germline V gene, CDR1 is MNHEY and CDR2 is SVGAGI. The CDR3 sequence: CASSYSWDGYQPQHF. In nucleotides, the CDR3 is TGTGCCAGCAGTTACTCATGGGACGGCTATCAGCCCCAGCATTTT.